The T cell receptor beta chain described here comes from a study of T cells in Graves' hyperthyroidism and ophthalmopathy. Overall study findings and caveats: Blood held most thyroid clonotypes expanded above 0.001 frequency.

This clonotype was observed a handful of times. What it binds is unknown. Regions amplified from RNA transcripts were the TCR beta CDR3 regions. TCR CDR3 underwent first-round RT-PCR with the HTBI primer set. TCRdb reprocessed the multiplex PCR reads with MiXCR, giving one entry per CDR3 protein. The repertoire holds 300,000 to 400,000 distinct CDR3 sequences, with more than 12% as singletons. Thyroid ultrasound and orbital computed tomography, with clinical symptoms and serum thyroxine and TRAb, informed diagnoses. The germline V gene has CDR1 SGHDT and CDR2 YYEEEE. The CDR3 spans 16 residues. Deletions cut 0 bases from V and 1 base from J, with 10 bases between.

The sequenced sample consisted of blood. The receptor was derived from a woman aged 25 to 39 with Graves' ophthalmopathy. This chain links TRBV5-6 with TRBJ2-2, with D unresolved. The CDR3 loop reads CASSLGGRRNTGELFF. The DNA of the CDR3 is TGTGCCAGCAGCTTGGGGGGAAGGAGGAACACCGGGGAGCTGTTTTTT.